This T cell receptor beta chain emerged from a study of CD4 T cells in relation to SARS-CoV-2 and coronaviruses. At the level of the study: The HLA restriction of the shared crossreactive spike epitopes was mapped. Study-level results: This crossreactivity analysis covered spike protein alone, no other viral proteins.

Data came from immunoSEQ multiplex PCR; TCRdb stores just in-frame clones and leaves some out. The table includes 26,000 or so clones, under 80% detected once. This clone was detected a few times. As yet, its antigen is unknown. Unexposed donor CD4+ T cells date from about 2011-2018, before the COVID-19 pandemic. The cells were cultured for about ten days before CD4+ T cells were isolated. Unexposed-donor CD4+ T cells were probed with SARS-CoV-2 S/N and four cold-coronavirus spikes, cells permitting. After removal of 5 bases from V and 8 bases from J, the junction contained 11 bases not matched to a gene. Germline V CDR1 and CDR2: SGHTA, FQGNSA. This CDR3 spans 14 amino acids.

The chain uses TRBV7-2 and TRBJ1-2; 7 bases agree with TRBD1. This TCR was recovered from a human donor in good health. The specimen was CD4+ T cells from PBMCs, cultured in vitro. The CDR3 nucleotides read TGTGCCAGCAGCCAGGGACAGTCAATATCGGGCTACACCTTC. Residues: CASSQGQSISGYTF.